A single sample gave rise to the 32 T cell receptor beta chains below, sequenced in a study of cytomegalovirus exposure and HLA in healthy donors. PCR involved 60 Vbeta and 13 Jbeta primers. Assay used: immunoSEQ multiplex PCR; TCRdb lists only in-frame clones, some missing. The sample lists some 160,000 clones, 70% to 85% seen once, with around 0.74% in the top ten. The specimen was PBMCs. These TCRs come from a woman aged 40 to 50 in good health and CMV-seronegative.

The chain joins TRBV4-2 to TRBJ2-5, with D tentatively TRBD2 (5 bases). The DNA matches TRBJ2-7 better at its end, which makes the J call doubtful. This CDR3 has 15 residues. Germline CDR1 LGHNA, CDR2 YNFKEQ. The CDR3 region is CASSQDRGSPYEQYF. The CDR3 DNA is TGTGCCAGCAGCCAAGATCGAGGGTCCCCCTACGAGCAGTACTTC.

The rearrangement joins TRBV11-2 to TRBJ2-7; TRBD1 matches 9 bases. CDR1 and CDR2 (germline): SGHAT, FQNNGV. There are 14 residues in the CDR3. The trim removed 3 bases at V and 2 bases at J, leaving 2 bases unmatched. This CDR3 is CASSFRDRAYEQYF. CDR3 nucleotide sequence: TGTGCCAGCAGCTTCCGGGACAGGGCCTACGAGCAGTACTTC.

This clone has just a few counts. V gene TRBV6-6 combines with J gene TRBJ1-3, with unresolved D. Germline V lookup: CDR1 MNHNY, CDR2 SVGAGI (reference sequence). The CDR3 is 12 residues long. V shed 6 bases and J shed 4 bases, with 7 bases lying between them. The CDR3 is CASSPTGNTIYF. The CDR3 DNA follows: TGTGCCAGCAGCCCCACAGGAAACACCATATATTTT.

The chain carries TRBV9 and TRBJ1-2; TRBD1 agrees at 12 bases. The V gene's germline CDR1 is SGDLS and CDR2 YYNGEE. V dropped 2 bases and J dropped 7; count of bases not matched to a gene: 6. The CDR3 covers 15 residues. As DNA, the CDR3 is TGTGCCAGCAGCGTTGGGACAGGGGGCGTATCTGGCTACACCTTC. Protein: CASSVGTGGVSGYTF.

The rearrangement uses TRBV19 and TRBJ1-2, with a tentative D call TRBD1 (6 bases). Germline lookup yields CDR1 LNHDA and CDR2 SQIVND (reference sequence). V lost 3 bases, J lost 0 bases, and 14 bases lay in between. The CDR3 consists of 16 residues. The CDR3 here is CASSMNRDTSNYGYTF. CDR3 DNA: TGTGCCAGTAGTATGAACAGGGATACGTCTAACTATGGCTACACCTTC.

This clone was found a few times. The chain recombines TRBV7-2 with TRBJ2-1, with TRBD2 as a possible D gene (6 bases). From germline, CDR1 is SGHTA and CDR2 FQGNSA. Trimming removed 6 bases from V and 3 bases from J, with 12 bases in between. CDR3 length: 14 amino acids. The CDR3 loop reads CASSHRESYNEQFF. In nucleotides, the CDR3 is TGTGCCAGCAGTCACCGGGAGAGCTACAATGAGCAGTTCTTC. The variable domain in full, with the rest retrieved from reference TRBV7-2 and TRBJ2-1, is GAGVSQSPSNKVTEKGKDVELRCDPISGHTALYWYRQSLGQGLEFLIYFQGNSAPDKSGLPSDRFSAERTGGSVSTLTIQRTQQEDSAVYLCASSHRESYNEQFFGPGTRLTVL.

As concerns this clone: A read error may produce the germline difference seen at one junction end. The chain is built from TRBV10-3 and TRBJ2-7; 12 bases align to TRBD1. This CDR3 contains 16 residues. Per germline, CDR1 ENHRY and CDR2 SYGVKD. The CDR3 sequence is CATSQTGTGGAGEQYF. CDR3 bases: TGTGCCACCAGTCAAACCGGGACAGGGGGCGCGGGGGAGCAGTACTTC.

This CDR3 reads CASSQDGEGRDEKLFF. Written as DNA, the CDR3 is TGTGCCAGCAGCCAAGACGGTGAGGGTCGAGATGAAAAACTGTTTTTT. The chain couples TRBV14 to TRBJ1-4; no firm D call. The germline V gene has CDR1 SGHDN and CDR2 FVKESK. V lost 0 bases to trimming and J lost 6 bases, with 14 bases between them. This CDR3 has 16 residues.

The chain is built from TRBV28 and TRBJ1-3; D call uncertain. Germline CDR1 reads MDHEN; CDR2 reads SYDVKM. Trimming took 6 bases from V and 2 from J, leaving 14 bases between them. The CDR3 runs to 15 residues. CDR3 region: CASSLPRGTGNTIYF. CDR3 sequence (DNA): TGTGCCAGCAGCCTACCTCGGGGAACTGGAAACACCATATATTTT.

This chain joins TRBV5-6 and TRBJ1-1; TRBD1 is a possible D gene (5 bases). Germline V gene data show CDR1 as SGHDT and CDR2 as YYEEEE. The ends were cut back, 2 bases at V and 5 bases at J, with 19 bases in the middle. CDR3 size: 16 residues. CDR3 region: CASSFGLGDGGTEAFF. The CDR3 DNA follows: TGTGCCAGCAGCTTCGGGCTCGGGGACGGGGGGACTGAAGCTTTCTTT.

This clone has a handful of counts. The V and J genes are TRBV4-1 and TRBJ2-7, with D possibly TRBD1 on 5 matching bases. The germline V gene encodes CDR1 MGHRA and CDR2 YSYEKL. The CDR3 has 14 residues. V was cut by 0 bases and J by 4 bases, with 10 bases left in between. The CDR3 DNA follows: TGCGCCAGCAGCCAAGAACCCAGGGCGTACGAGCAGTACTTC. Protein: CASSQEPRAYEQYF.

The chain's CDR3 is CASSARLAGGPRTGELFF. The CDR3 bases are TGTGCCAGCAGCGCAAGACTAGCGGGGGGCCCGCGGACCGGGGAGCTGTTTTTT. The V and J genes are TRBV9 and TRBJ2-2; 13 positions match TRBD2. There are 18 residues in the CDR3. The germline V gene has CDR1 SGDLS and CDR2 YYNGEE. After removal of 3 bases from V and 5 bases from J, the junction contained 10 bases not matched to a gene.

The V and J genes are TRBV5-4 and TRBJ2-2, with TRBD1 matching 7 bases. Looked up from germline, CDR1 is SGHNT and CDR2 is YYREEE (reference sequence). Trimming removed 2 bases from V and 7 bases from J; junction bases left unmatched: 11. The CDR3 extends over 16 amino acids. CDR3 in amino acids: CASSFKFTGAGGELFF. CDR3 bases: TGTGCCAGCAGCTTTAAGTTTACAGGGGCCGGCGGGGAGCTGTTTTTT.

The chain has TRBV7-6 and TRBJ2-5, with D possibly being TRBD2 (5 bases). Germline V lookup: CDR1 SGHVS, CDR2 FNYEAQ. With 5 bases removed from V and 2 bases from J, the gap between germline ends came to 15 bases. This CDR3 comprises 15 residues. The CDR3 DNA is TGTGCCAGCAGCGACCTCATAGCGTCACAAGAGACCCAGTACTTC. Residues: CASSDLIASQETQYF.

This chain links TRBV15 with TRBJ1-4, with 10 bases that match TRBD1. CDR3 length equals 16 residues. The germline gives CDR1 LNHNV, CDR2 YYDKDF (reference sequence). The junction had 5 bases not matched to a gene; V was cut back by 0 bases and J by 7 bases. The CDR3 sequence is CATSRDLGQGSEKLFF. The CDR3 coding sequence is TGTGCCACCAGCAGAGATCTGGGACAGGGGAGTGAAAAACTGTTTTTT.

This clone was counted between two and nine times. The rearrangement joins TRBV7-3 to TRBJ2-1; 10 nucleotides match TRBD2. The junction had 8 bases not matched to a gene; V was cut back by 5 bases and J by 1 base. The germline CDR1 and CDR2 sequences are SGHTA and FQGTGA. This CDR3 is built from 17 residues. The chain's CDR3 is CASSRSGRAGSYNEQFF. As DNA, the CDR3 is TGTGCCAGCAGCCGAAGCGGGAGGGCCGGTTCCTACAATGAGCAGTTCTTC.

V is TRBV7-6 and J is TRBJ2-7, with D tentatively TRBD2 (5 bases). The V gene lost 1 base and the J gene lost 6 bases, with 7 bases spanning the gap. Germline V gives CDR1 SGHVS, CDR2 FNYEAQ. The CDR3 has 12 amino acids. The CDR3, as DNA: TGTGCCAGCAGCTTAGGAGGGCGCGAGCAGTACTTC. This sequence encodes CASSLGGREQYF.

The rearrangement joins TRBV30 to TRBJ1-3; the D gene is possibly TRBD1 (5 bases). V lost 0 bases and J 10 bases, leaving 10 bases between the germline ends. This CDR3 is 12 amino acids long. Germline assignment: CDR1 GTSNPN and CDR2 SVGIG (reference sequence). This CDR3 is CAWSVGGRTIYF. CDR3 in DNA: TGTGCCTGGAGTGTCGGGGGTAGGACCATATATTTT.

The J gene is TRBJ1-1, the V gene TRBV4-2; unclear D gene. Germline-derived CDR1 and CDR2 are LGHNA and YNFKEQ. This CDR3 has 15 amino acids. V was shortened by 1 base and J by 3 bases, with 12 bases between the two germline ends. In DNA form, the CDR3 reads TGTGCCAGCAGCCAAGGTCATTCCGGGGACACTGAAGCTTTCTTT. It is translated as CASSQGHSGDTEAFF.

This chain connects TRBV5-4 to TRBJ2-2; perhaps TRBD1 as D (5 bases). Germline V gives CDR1 SGHNT, CDR2 YYREEE (reference sequence). The CDR3 loop spans 13 amino acids. V lost 4 bases and J lost 6, with 10 bases in between. CDR3 protein: CASSTRDSGELFF. The CDR3 DNA reads as TGTGCCAGCAGCACCAGGGATTCCGGGGAGCTGTTTTTT.

This chain joins TRBV7-9 and TRBJ1-1; D ambiguous. Germline CDR1 reads SEHNR; CDR2 reads FQNEAQ (reference sequence). The V end lost 4 bases, the J end lost 7 bases, and 7 bases lay between the germline ends. CDR3 length equals 11 residues. The CDR3 loop is CASSYRDEAFF. The CDR3 region has the DNA TGTGCCAGCAGCTACCGGGATGAAGCTTTCTTT.

CDR3 bases: TGTGCCAGCAGATCCCTAGCGGGGGCGAGCGGGGAGCTGTTTTTT. This codes for CASRSLAGASGELFF. The rearrangement links TRBV6-1 to TRBJ2-2; 10 bases align to TRBD2. Germline V gives CDR1 MNHNS, CDR2 SASEGT. Losses at the gene ends were 6 bases for V and 7 bases for J; bases not matched to a gene: 8. The CDR3 sequence is 15 residues long.

The chain recombines TRBV5-1 with TRBJ2-3, with D possibly matching TRBD2 (6 bases). Looked up from germline, CDR1 is SGHRS and CDR2 is YFSETQ. The CDR3 is 15 amino acids. V lost 6 bases and J 3 bases, leaving 17 bases between the germline ends. CDR3 coding DNA: TGCGCCAGCACCCGGGGTCCCGGGGGTACAGATACGCAGTATTTT. As protein: CASTRGPGGTDTQYF.

This chain uses TRBV7-2 with TRBJ2-5, with 10 bases identical to TRBD1. The germline V gene has CDR1 SGHTA and CDR2 FQGNSA. The V segment lost 8 bases and the J segment 9 bases; nucleotides outside the gene matches: 12. CDR3 length: 14 residues. The CDR3 DNA sequence: TGTGCCAGCTCCAGGGACAGGGGACGCGATTCCCAGTACTTC. It translates to CASSRDRGRDSQYF.

The V and J genes are TRBV30 and TRBJ2-5; no definite D call. This CDR3 comprises 12 residues. The V and J ends lost 0 bases and 5 bases respectively, with 7 bases between them. Germline V gives CDR1 GTSNPN, CDR2 SVGIG (reference sequence). CDR3 DNA: TGTGCCTGGAGTGTATTCCGGGAGACCCAGTACTTC. Translated, it gives CAWSVFRETQYF.

This clone appeared a few times. This sequence joins TRBV7-2 and TRBJ2-7, with TRBD2 matching over 8 bases. Trimming took 5 bases from V and 0 from J; bases not matched to a gene: 9. The germline gives CDR1 SGHTA, CDR2 FQGNSA. The CDR3 totals 16 residues. The CDR3 sequence is CASSHDAGGVSYEQYF. The CDR3 nucleotides are TGTGCCAGCAGCCACGACGCGGGAGGAGTCTCCTACGAGCAGTACTTC.

The chain recombines TRBV19 with TRBJ2-5, with D possibly being TRBD1 (6 bases). The tail of the sequence fits TRBJ2-7 better, so the J call may be wrong. CDR1 is LNHDA and CDR2 is SQIVND in the germline V gene (reference sequence). There are 13 residues in the CDR3. The CDR3 is CASSMDSLYEQYF. The CDR3 region has the DNA TGTGCCAGTAGTATGGACAGCCTCTACGAGCAGTACTTC.

This rearrangement joins TRBV28 to TRBJ1-5; D gene unclear. The CDR3 sequence is 14 residues long. Between the trimmed V and J ends, which lost 7 bases and 0 bases, there was a span of 10 bases. The germline CDR1 and CDR2 sequences are MDHEN and SYDVKM. The CDR3 DNA reads TGTGCCAGCACCGCCCGGGTTAGCAATCAGCCCCAGCATTTT. It yields the protein CASTARVSNQPQHF.

This clone was seen only a few times. The genes are TRBV6-5 and TRBJ2-7; 7 nucleotides agree with TRBD2. Trimming at V came to 6 bases and at J to 5 bases, leaving 10 bases not matched to a gene. CDR1 MNHEY and CDR2 SVGAGI come from the germline V gene. The CDR3 runs 14 residues. The CDR3 protein is CASRRGGSLNEQYF. CDR3 coding DNA: TGTGCCAGCAGGAGGGGCGGGAGCTTGAACGAGCAGTACTTC.

The rearrangement joins TRBV5-1 to TRBJ2-1; possible D gene TRBD2, 5 bases. CDR3 size: 14 residues. With 2 bases removed from V and 8 bases from J, the gap between germline ends came to 14 bases. Germline lookup yields CDR1 SGHRS and CDR2 YFSETQ. This CDR3 reads CASSLRSLRDEQFF. CDR3 sequence (DNA): TGCGCCAGCAGCTTAAGGTCCTTGCGGGATGAGCAGTTCTTC.

A note on this clone: One end of the junction does not line up with germline, which may come from a read error. This chain links TRBV7-7 with TRBJ2-7; 9 nucleotides line up with TRBD2. This CDR3 has 15 residues. Germline V gives CDR1 SSHAT, CDR2 FNYEAQ (reference sequence). DNA for the CDR3: TGTGCTAGCAGCTTAGATCCTAGCGGGGCGTACGAGCAGTACTTC. It encodes CASSLDPSGAYEQYF.

The rearrangement uses TRBV5-1 and TRBJ2-7; D may be TRBD1 (6 bases). Trimming took off 4 bases at V and 7 bases at J, with 18 bases between the two ends. The CDR3 covers 14 residues. The germline V gene has CDR1 SGHRS and CDR2 YFSETQ. The CDR3 DNA reads as TGCGCCAGCAGCCCTGCTACAGGGTCGGGGGAGCAGTACTTC. This sequence encodes CASSPATGSGEQYF.